This TCR beta chain was sequenced in a study of OX40 agonist ivuxolimab in advanced cancers. Germline values: CDR1 SGHDN, CDR2 FVKESK. V lost 0 bases and J lost 9; bases outside the gene matches: 6. This CDR3 region has 15 residues. Clones were sequenced by immunoSEQ multiplex PCR, and TCRdb holds only the in-frame ones, with some missing. The table lists some 65,000 clones, more than 60% of them singletons. The input for sequencing was CD4+ or CD8+ T cells sorted from blood, taken in a trial of the OX40 agonist ivuxolimab. The V gene is TRBV14, the J gene TRBJ2-1; 9 bases are shared with TRBD1. The clonotype was recovered from an adult with an advanced solid tumor such as melanoma, head and neck, liver or kidney cancer. The CDR3 DNA reads TGTGCCAGCAGCCAAGAATGGGACAGGGCTATTGAGCAGTTCTTC. This sequence encodes CASSQEWDRAIEQFF.